This TCR beta chain was retrieved from a study of T-cell reconstitution after alpha-beta-depleted transplantation in children. Trimming removed 3 bases from V and 3 bases from J, with 17 bases in between. Per the germline V gene, CDR1 is DFQATT and CDR2 is SNEGSKA (reference sequence). The CDR3 spans 15 residues. Unique molecular identifiers were incorporated into the prepared TCRbeta library. TCRdb itself ran the PCR reads through MiXCR, one entry per CDR3 protein. The table has fewer than 750,000 distinct CDR3 sequences, more than 20% seen once. The material sequenced was PBMCs, mostly from graft donor cells, taken 360 days after TCRalphabeta/CD19-depleted stem cell transplant. V gene TRBV20-1 combines with J gene TRBJ2-5; TRBD2 is a possible D gene (6 bases). The TCR originated in a boy under three years old who had a stem cell transplant for acute myeloid leukemia, so the T cells may come from the graft donor. CDR3 sequence (DNA): TGCAGTGCTAGGGAACCCGGGACTGCTAAAGAGACCCAGTACTTC. Its translation: CSAREPGTAKETQYF.